This T cell receptor (beta chain) was sequenced during a study of blood T cell repertoires in COVID-19. Cohort placement rested on clinical history that participants reported themselves. Sequencing was performed with immunoSEQ multiplex PCR; in TCRdb, only in-frame clones are kept and a portion is missing. The sample shows about 250,000 clones, about nine tenths of them seen only once. Deletions cut 0 bases from V and 3 bases from J, with 12 bases between. The CDR3 contains 15 residues. The V gene's germline CDR1 is MNHEY and CDR2 SVGAGI. The specimen sequenced was PBMCs or T cells enriched from blood (not recorded which). This chain uses TRBV6-5 with TRBJ2-7, with TRBD1 as a possible D gene (5 bases). The sequence was collected from a woman between 45 and 60 years old who had recovered from COVID-19. The CDR3 nucleotides are TGTGCCAGCAGTTACTCTCCCAGGGTCCTCTACGAGCAGTACTTC. Its translation is CASSYSPRVLYEQYF.